This entry describes one T cell receptor (beta chain). Per the original methods: Nucleated cell number was recorded as an estimate derived from reference gene primer amplification. Sequenced by immunoSEQ multiplex PCR; TCRdb stores in-frame clones only, minus some. The V and J calls and the clone size are those of that table, but D and trimming were determined from the DNA. The sample includes about 200,000 clones, around 80% of them seen just once. CDR3 length equals 15 residues. Germline V lookup: CDR1 MDHEN, CDR2 SYDVKM. Trimming took 5 bases from V and 9 from J; bases not matched to a gene: 10. This sample is part of a study of blood T cell repertoires in COVID-19. Study details: Samples came from the United States, Italy and Spain, spanning acute and convalescent COVID-19. T cells, B-cell-depleted T cells, or PBMCs provided the cDNA or gDNA that served as material.

This clonotype was sampled from a human donor in a cohort sampled during active COVID-19. Sequencing input: peripheral blood. This chain connects TRBV28 to TRBJ2-1; 10 nucleotides align to TRBD2. CDR3 nucleotide sequence: TGTGCCAGCAGTAGTCCTAGCGGGAGTTTGGTTGAGCAGTTCTTC. This sequence encodes CASSSPSGSLVEQFF.